This T cell receptor (beta chain) stems from a study of blood T cells in healthy people across ages. Study conclusions and caveats: Nothing was known about donor CMV status, and this possibly confounded expanded clonotype changes.

Together with a sample-barcoded 5' primer, a J-beta primer mix was included in a second PCR lasting about 7 to 11 cycles. Per-sample output comprised a minimum of 2.5 million paired-end reads containing CDR3. From the 5' RACE reads, TCRdb called clonotypes with MiXCR, one entry per CDR3 protein. Found here are around 1,700,000 distinct CDR3 sequences, approximately 28% of them singletons; the top ten hold 7% to 9%. With respect to this clonotype: The antigen remains undetermined. Germline is not matched at one junction end, which may reflect a read error.

CDR1 is MDHEN, CDR2 SYDVKM, per germline. This CDR3 spans 15 amino acids. No fewer than 5.5 micrograms of total RNA were isolated from every sample. The sequenced sample consisted of blood. The origin of this receptor is a woman aged 30 to 39 in good health. J is TRBJ2-3 and V is TRBV28; D is possibly TRBD1 (6 bases). In nucleotides, the CDR3 is TGTGCCAGCAGTAGTTTTGGGGGCCGGGCAGATATGCAGTATTTT. Translation: CASSSFGGRADMQYF.